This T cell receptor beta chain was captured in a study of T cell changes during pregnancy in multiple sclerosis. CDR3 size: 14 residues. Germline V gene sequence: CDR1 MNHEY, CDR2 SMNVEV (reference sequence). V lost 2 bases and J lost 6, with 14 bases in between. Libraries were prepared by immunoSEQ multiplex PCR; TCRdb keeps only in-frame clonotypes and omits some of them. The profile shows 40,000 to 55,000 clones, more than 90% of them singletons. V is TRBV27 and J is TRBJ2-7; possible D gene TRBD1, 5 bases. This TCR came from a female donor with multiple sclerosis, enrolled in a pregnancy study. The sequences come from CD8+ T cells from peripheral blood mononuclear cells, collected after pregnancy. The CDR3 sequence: CASSLLDYRGEQYF. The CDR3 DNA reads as TGTGCCAGCAGTTTACTTGATTATAGGGGCGAGCAGTACTTC.